These T cell receptor beta chains were read from a single sample in a study of T cell responses to AZD1222 COVID-19 vaccine. Only in-frame clones appear in the TCRdb table, and some are missing; sequencing was by immunoSEQ multiplex PCR. Of some 120,000 clones listed, roughly 90% are singletons. The source material was peripheral blood, sampled on day 0 of AZD1222 vaccination. These receptors were obtained from an adult in good health. CDR3s include the opening cysteine and the closing phenylalanine or tryptophan. Each record gives: clone size, D gene, V gene, J gene, CDR3 protein, CDR3 DNA. A D gene is named only where the DNA matches it firmly. Clone size is stated in some rows and not others, as once, few, many or a class when expanded.

>-|-|TRBV11-2|TRBJ1-2
CASSLVGYGYTF
TGTGCCAGCAGCTTAGTAGGCTATGGCTACACCTTC
>-|-|TRBV28|TRBJ1-1
CASTSLPGTEAFF
TGTGCCAGCACCTCCCTTCCGGGGACTGAAGCTTTCTTT
>-|TRBD2|TRBV3-1/TRBV3-2|TRBJ2-1
CASSPPPGTSAYEQFF
TGTGCCAGCAGCCCACCCCCCGGGACTAGCGCGTATGAGCAGTTCTTC
>-|TRBD2|TRBV27|TRBJ2-1
CASSLAGGSYNEQFF
TGTGCCAGCAGCCTAGCGGGAGGCTCCTACAATGAGCAGTTCTTC
>-|-|TRBV6-1|TRBJ1-5
CASSEALENSRQPQHF
TGTGCCAGCAGTGAAGCACTCGAAAACTCCAGGCAGCCCCAGCATTTT
>-|TRBD2|TRBV25-1|TRBJ2-7
CASSDGLAGGPQQYF
TGTGCCAGCAGTGACGGGCTAGCGGGAGGGCCCCAGCAGTACTTC
>-|TRBD2|TRBV30|TRBJ2-5
CAATSGRAGETQYF
TGTGCCGCAACTAGCGGGAGGGCCGGGGAGACCCAGTACTTC
>-|-|TRBV29-1|TRBJ2-7
CSVVRMGLGSYEQYF
TGCAGCGTTGTAAGAATGGGGCTGGGGTCCTACGAGCAGTACTTC
>once|-|TRBV5-1|TRBJ2-5
CASSKALQETQYF
TGCGCCAGCAGCAAGGCACTACAAGAGACCCAGTACTTC
>-|TRBD1|TRBV11-2|TRBJ2-7
CASSLGTGIVYEQYF
TGTGCCAGCAGCTTAGGGACAGGGATTGTCTACGAGCAGTACTTC
>-|-|TRBV11-2|TRBJ1-5
CASSLERGQPQHF
TGTGCCAGCAGCTTAGAACGGGGTCAGCCCCAGCATTTT
>-|-|TRBV5-1|TRBJ1-5
CASSPGPINQPQHF
TGCGCCAGCAGCCCGGGACCGATAAATCAGCCCCAGCATTTT
>-|-|TRBV27|TRBJ2-2
CASSPGANTGELFF
TGTGCCAGCAGCCCGGGGGCGAACACCGGGGAGCTGTTTTTT
>-|TRBD2|TRBV6-4|TRBJ2-3
CASRQLAGDTDTQYF
TGTGCCAGCAGGCAACTAGCGGGGGACACAGATACGCAGTATTTT
>-|TRBD2|TRBV7-2|TRBJ2-3
CASSIGTSGGASTDTQYF
TGTGCCAGCAGCATCGGGACTAGCGGAGGCGCTAGCACAGATACGCAGTATTTT
>once|-|TRBV2|TRBJ1-5
CASSDPPGAGNSNQPQHF
TGTGCCAGCAGTGACCCCCCCGGGGCGGGAAATAGCAATCAGCCCCAGCATTTT
>-|-|TRBV4-1|TRBJ2-7
CASSLREPGTQSSYEQYF
TGCGCCAGCAGCTTGAGAGAACCCGGGACTCAAAGCTCCTACGAGCAGTACTTC
>-|-|TRBV6-5|TRBJ2-7
CASSYDRLAYEQYF
TGTGCCAGCAGCTATGACAGGTTAGCCTACGAGCAGTACTTC
>-|-|TRBV28|TRBJ1-4
CAQAGVNRLFF
TGTGCCCAAGCAGGGGTTAATAGACTGTTTTTT
>once|-|TRBV18|TRBJ2-5
CASSPRLETQYF
TGTGCCAGCTCACCACGGTTAGAGACCCAGTACTTC
>-|TRBD2|TRBV5-1|TRBJ2-1
CASSLVGTSGYNEQFF
TGCGCCAGCAGCTTGGTTGGGACTAGCGGATACAATGAGCAGTTCTTC
>-|-|TRBV5-6|TRBJ2-1
CASSLSGYPAQFF
TGTGCCAGCAGCTTGTCCGGTTATCCTGCGCAGTTCTTC
>-|-|TRBV6-1|TRBJ2-7
CASSDVDSLSYEQYF
TGTGCCAGCAGTGATGTAGACAGCCTATCCTACGAGCAGTACTTC
>-|-|TRBV7-9|TRBJ1-2
CASRREGNYGYTF
TGTGCCAGCAGACGAGAGGGGAACTATGGCTACACCTTC
>few|TRBD1|TRBV29-1|TRBJ1-2
CSVDIPGQGNYGYTF
TGCAGCGTTGATATACCGGGACAGGGGAACTATGGCTACACCTTC
>-|-|TRBV27|TRBJ2-3
CASWGQALTDTQYF
TGTGCCAGCTGGGGACAAGCACTGACAGATACGCAGTATTTT
>-|TRBD1|TRBV7-3|TRBJ2-7
CASSPTGGPYEQYF
TGTGCCAGCAGCCCGACAGGGGGCCCCTACGAGCAGTACTTC
>-|TRBD2|TRBV20-1|TRBJ2-5
CSASLAGGQETQYF
TGCAGTGCTAGTCTAGCGGGAGGCCAAGAGACCCAGTACTTC
>-|-|TRBV13|TRBJ2-3
CASSSSLLVTDTQYF
TGTGCCAGCAGTTCCTCTTTGCTAGTCACAGATACGCAGTATTTT
>once|-|TRBV28|TRBJ1-3
CASGNDLHSGNTIYF
TGTGCCAGCGGGAACGACTTACACTCTGGAAACACCATATATTTT
>-|-|TRBV12-3/TRBV12-4|TRBJ2-7
CASSLRTYEQYF
TGTGCCAGCAGTTTACGAACCTACGAGCAGTACTTC
>-|TRBD1|TRBV4-1|TRBJ1-2
CASSQPRTGSNYGYTF
TGCGCCAGCAGCCAACCAAGGACAGGGTCTAACTATGGCTACACCTTC
>once|-|TRBV5-4|TRBJ1-1
CASRGNTEAFF
TGTGCCAGCAGGGGGAATACTGAAGCTTTCTTT
>-|-|TRBV7-2|TRBJ1-2
CASSVSTGEGQRDGYTF
TGTGCCAGCAGCGTCTCCACAGGTGAAGGACAGAGGGATGGCTACACCTTC
>-|TRBD1|TRBV24-1|TRBJ2-1
CATSDSTPTGGQLRDEQFF
TGTGCCACCAGTGATTCAACGCCGACAGGGGGCCAGCTTAGGGATGAGCAGTTCTTC
>few|TRBD2|TRBV28|TRBJ2-1
CASSLPFPGLAGFYSSYNEQFF
TGTGCCAGCAGTCTTCCCTTTCCGGGACTAGCGGGATTCTACAGCTCCTACAATGAGCAGTTCTTC
>-|-|TRBV12-3/TRBV12-4|TRBJ1-1
CASSLDLTGPPFF
TGTGCCAGCAGTTTAGACTTGACAGGTCCCCCCTTCTTT
>-|-|TRBV5-4|TRBJ1-2
CASSSIGGVDYGYTF
TGTGCCAGCAGCTCGATTGGTGGGGTTGACTATGGCTACACCTTC
>-|TRBD2|TRBV10-2|TRBJ2-1
CASSEDVSGMGEQFF
TGCGCCAGCAGTGAAGATGTTAGCGGGATGGGTGAGCAGTTCTTC
>-|TRBD2|TRBV2|TRBJ2-1
CASTGLAGGINEQFF
TGTGCCAGCACCGGACTAGCGGGTGGGATTAATGAGCAGTTCTTC